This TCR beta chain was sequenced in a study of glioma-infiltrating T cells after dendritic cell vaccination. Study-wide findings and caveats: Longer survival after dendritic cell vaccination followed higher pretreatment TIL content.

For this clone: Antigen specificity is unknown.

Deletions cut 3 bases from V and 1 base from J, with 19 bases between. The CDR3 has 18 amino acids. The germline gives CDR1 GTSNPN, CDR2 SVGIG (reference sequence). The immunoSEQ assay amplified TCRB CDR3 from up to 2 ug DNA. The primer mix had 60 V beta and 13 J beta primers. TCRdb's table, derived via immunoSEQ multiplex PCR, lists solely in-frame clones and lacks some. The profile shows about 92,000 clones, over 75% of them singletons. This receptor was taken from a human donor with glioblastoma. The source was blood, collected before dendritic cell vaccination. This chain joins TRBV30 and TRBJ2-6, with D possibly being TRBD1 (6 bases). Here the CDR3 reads CAWSIRQAPGSGANVLTF. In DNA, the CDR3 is TGTGCCTGGAGCATTCGACAGGCCCCCGGATCTGGGGCCAACGTCCTGACTTTC.